This T cell receptor beta chain was found in a study of OX40 agonist ivuxolimab in advanced cancers. Study as a whole: Patients were given ivuxolimab, an antibody that agonizes OX40 (CD134). Every patient in dose escalation had hepatocellular carcinoma, melanoma, renal cell or head and neck cancer.

V lost 4 bases, J lost 5 bases, and 9 bases stayed unmatched. The V gene's germline CDR1 is SGHRS and CDR2 YFSETQ. The CDR3 covers 15 residues. About this clone itself: Its antigen is currently unknown.

The study's findings and limits: Antigen specificity was not determined for the expanded peripheral T cells. Clones of CD4+ and CD8+ blood T cells grew by week 6 at doses of 0.1 to 3.0 mg/kg.

Profiling relied on immunoSEQ multiplex PCR, and the TCRdb table lists in-frame clones only, not all of them. The sample has about 70,000 clones; roughly three quarters are singletons. The sequenced sample was CD4+ or CD8+ T cells sorted from blood, obtained in a trial of the OX40 agonist ivuxolimab. The sequence derives from an adult with an advanced solid tumor such as melanoma, head and neck, liver or kidney cancer. V gene TRBV5-1 combines with J gene TRBJ2-1; 7 bases are a match to TRBD2. The chain's CDR3 is CASSLTSVSNNEQFF. DNA of the CDR3: TGCGCCAGCAGCCTCACTAGCGTATCTAACAATGAGCAGTTCTTC.